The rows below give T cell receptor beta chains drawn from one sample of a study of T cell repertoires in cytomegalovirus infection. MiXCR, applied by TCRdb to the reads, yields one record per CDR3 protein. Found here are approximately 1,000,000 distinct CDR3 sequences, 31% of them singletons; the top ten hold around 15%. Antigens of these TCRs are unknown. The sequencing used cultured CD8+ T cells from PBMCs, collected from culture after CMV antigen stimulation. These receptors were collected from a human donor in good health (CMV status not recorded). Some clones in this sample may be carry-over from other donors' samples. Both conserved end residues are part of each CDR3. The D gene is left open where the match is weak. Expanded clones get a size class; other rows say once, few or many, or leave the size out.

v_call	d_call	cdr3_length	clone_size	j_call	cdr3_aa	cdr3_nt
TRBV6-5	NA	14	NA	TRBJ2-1	CASSYSSSNNEQFF	TGTGCCAGCAGTTACTCCAGCAGCAACAATGAGCAGTTCTTC
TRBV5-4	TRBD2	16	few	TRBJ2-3	CASSPLSGGAVDTQYF	TGTGCCAGCAGCCCCCTTAGCGGGGGGGCGGTTGATACGCAGTATTTT
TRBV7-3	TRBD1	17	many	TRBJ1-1	CASSLNLLEGALSEAFF	TGTGCCAGCAGCTTAAACTTATTAGAGGGGGCACTTTCGGAAGCTTTCTTT
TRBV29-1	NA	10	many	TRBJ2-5	CSVERETQYF	TGCAGCGTTGAAAGGGAGACCCAGTACTTC
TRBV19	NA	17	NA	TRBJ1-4	CASSINPAEATNEKLFF	TGTGCCAGTAGTATAAACCCGGCTGAGGCAACTAATGAAAAACTGTTTTTT
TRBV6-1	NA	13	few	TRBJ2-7	CASTWGLTYEQYF	TGTGCCAGCACATGGGGGCTGACCTACGAGCAGTACTTC
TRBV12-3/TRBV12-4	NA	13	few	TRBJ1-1	CASSLMGGAEAFF	TGTGCCAGCAGTTTAATGGGAGGAGCTGAAGCTTTCTTT
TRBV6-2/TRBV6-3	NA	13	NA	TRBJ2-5	CASPGSIQETQYF	TGTGCCAGTCCAGGGTCAATCCAAGAGACCCAGTACTTC
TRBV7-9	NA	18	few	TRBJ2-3	CASSFLPGEIFSTDTQYF	TGTGCCAGCAGCTTCCTACCAGGGGAAATTTTTAGCACAGATACGCAGTATTTT
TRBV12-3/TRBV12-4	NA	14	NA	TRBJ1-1	CASSLSPRALGAFF	TGTGCCAGCAGTTTAAGCCCCCGCGCCCTGGGAGCTTTCTTT
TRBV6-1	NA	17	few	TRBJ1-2	CASSEVGGFRRDYGYTF	TGTGCCAGCAGTGAAGTGGGGGGGTTCCGCAGGGACTATGGCTACACCTTC
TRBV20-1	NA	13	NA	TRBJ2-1	CSARQPRYNEQFF	TGCAGTGCTCGACAGCCTCGGTACAATGAGCAGTTCTTC
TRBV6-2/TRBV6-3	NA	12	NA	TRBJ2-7	CASTAPSYEQYF	TGTGCCAGCACGGCGCCTTCCTACGAGCAGTACTTC
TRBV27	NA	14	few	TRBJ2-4	CASGGGLGKNIQYF	TGTGCCAGCGGAGGGGGGCTAGGCAAAAACATTCAGTACTTC
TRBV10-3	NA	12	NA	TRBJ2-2	CAGQTGPGELFF	TGTGCCGGCCAAACAGGGCCCGGGGAGCTGTTTTTT
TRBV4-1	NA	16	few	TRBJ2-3	CASSQVGPVGTDTQYF	TGCGCCAGCAGCCAAGTGGGACCTGTGGGCACAGATACGCAGTATTTT
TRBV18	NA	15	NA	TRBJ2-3	CASSPPLATTDTQYF	TGTGCCAGCTCACCACCGTTAGCTACCACAGATACGCAGTATTTT
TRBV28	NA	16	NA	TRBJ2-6	CASSFYSGSGANVLTF	TGTGCCAGCAGTTTTTACAGCGGCTCTGGGGCCAACGTCCTGACTTTC
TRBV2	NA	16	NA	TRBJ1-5	CASLGTSSGTQAPQHF	TGTGCCAGCCTCGGGACAAGCTCAGGGACCCAGGCGCCCCAGCATTTT
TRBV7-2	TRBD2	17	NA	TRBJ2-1	CASSSRLAGVSYNEQFF	TGTGCCAGCAGCTCGCGACTAGCGGGGGTCTCCTACAATGAGCAGTTCTTC